These 5 T cell receptor beta chains originate from one sample sequenced in a study of beta chain features in type 1 diabetes. Expressed TCRB transcripts were sequenced after all isolated RNA was converted to cDNA. Assay used: immunoSEQ multiplex PCR; TCRdb lists only in-frame clones, some missing. The sample records some 240,000 clones, approximately 10% being singletons. The sample comprised central memory CD4+ T cells from blood. All receptors come from a man aged 18 to 29 in good health.

The rearrangement links TRBV5-4 to TRBJ1-1, with D perhaps TRBD1 (5 bases). Germline CDR1 is SGHNT and CDR2 is YYREEE (reference sequence). CDR3 length equals 15 residues. V was shortened by 4 bases and J by 7 bases, with 20 bases between the two germline ends. CDR3: CASSAAELTGLEAFF. The CDR3 DNA is TGTGCCAGCAGCGCAGCGGAACTCACGGGGCTTGAAGCTTTCTTT.

V usage is TRBV10-3 and J usage is TRBJ2-5; TRBD1 agrees at 7 bases. The CDR3 loop spans 12 amino acids. Germline lookup yields CDR1 ENHRY and CDR2 SYGVKD. Trimming at V came to 6 bases and at J to 2 bases, leaving 0 bases not matched to a gene. As DNA, the CDR3 is TGTGCCATCAGCAGGGGGCAAGAGACCCAGTACTTC. Protein sequence: CAISRGQETQYF.

The sample holds a few counts of this clone. J is TRBJ1-3 and V is TRBV4-3; TRBD1 aligns across 9 bases. Germline V gene lookup returns CDR1 LGHNA and CDR2 YSLEER. Trimming cost V 4 bases and J 2 bases; bases outside gene matches: 3. This CDR3 contains 15 residues. The CDR3 sequence is CASSPTGGPGNTIYF. CDR3 sequence (DNA): TGCGCCAGCAGCCCCACAGGGGGCCCTGGAAACACCATATATTTT.

The V and J genes are TRBV29-1 and TRBJ2-3; D might be TRBD1 (6 bases). This CDR3 has 15 amino acids. CDR1 and CDR2 from the germline V gene are SQVTM and ANQGSEA. V shed 6 bases and J shed 6 bases, with 22 bases lying between them. The CDR3 here is CSVATDRLSYDTQYF. The DNA for the CDR3 is TGCAGCGTCGCTACGGACAGACTGAGTTACGATACGCAGTATTTT.

The chain employs TRBV7-2 and TRBJ2-3; 7 nucleotides match TRBD1. CDR1 is SGHTA, CDR2 FQGNSA, per germline. The CDR3 is made up of 16 amino acids. The junction had 12 bases not matched to a gene; V was cut back by 6 bases and J by 3 bases. The CDR3 spells CASRNRQGRTTDTQYF. Here the CDR3 DNA reads TGTGCCAGCAGAAATCGACAGGGTAGGACTACAGATACGCAGTATTTT. The full variable domain, with the rest looked up from reference TRBV7-2 and TRBJ2-3, is GAGVSQSPSNKVTEKGKDVELRCDPISGHTALYWYRQSLGQGLEFLIYFQGNSAPDKSGLPSDRFSAERTGGSVSTLTIQRTQQEDSAVYLCASRNRQGRTTDTQYFGPGTRLTVL.